This T cell receptor (beta chain) emerged from a study of CD8 T cells in Susac syndrome. About the research overall: Among sequenced Susac syndrome patients, 5 or 6 had active disease and roughly eight were in remission. When blood was drawn, the patients with Susac syndrome were therapy-naive, on corticosteroids, or on intravenous immunoglobulin alone.

Reverse transcription of roughly 0.45 to 1 ug RNA used random hexamers. Across 54 Vbeta and 13 Jbeta, TCR beta CDR3 was amplified with immunoSEQ multiplex PCR. TCRdb re-analysed the immunoSEQ multiplex PCR reads in MiXCR, keeping a single row per CDR3 protein. The sample carries more than 150,000 distinct CDR3 sequences, approximately 95% recorded once. Points on this clonotype: Its target is unknown.

Findings of the study overall: In Susac syndrome, CD8+ expansion was highest in TEMRA and active disease.

The ends were cut back, 2 bases at V and 1 base at J, with 14 bases in the middle. The CDR3 is 15 amino acids. From germline, CDR1 is DFQATT and CDR2 SNEGSKA (reference sequence). The V call is TRBV20-1, the J call TRBJ2-5; D is undetermined. Sequences were obtained from CD8+ T cells from PBMCs. The clonotype originates from a human donor with Susac syndrome. The CDR3 DNA reads as TGCAGTGCTAGAAGCCTCGACGCCGCCCAAGAGACCCAGTACTTC. It yields the protein CSARSLDAAQETQYF.